Shown below are 21 T cell receptor beta chains from a single sample sequenced in a study of shared clonotypes between healthy human individuals (dated by TCRdb to about 2020). Library preparation employed the immunoSEQ multiplex PCR assay. The source is immuneACCESS, and TCRdb retained only in-frame sequences with V and J called. Part of the clones is not carried over; for the studies checked, unresolved V genes explain less than half of this, and the remainder is unexplained. This sample holds under 2,500,000 clones; under 97% were observed only once. The ten largest clones capture roughly 0.13% of the sample. The sequenced material came from naive CD4+ T cells sorted from blood. Sample cell subset or site, as interpreted from the label and publication: CD45RA+ positively selected. Receptor source: a man aged 18 to 35 in good health.

The gene calls are TRBV7-2 and TRBJ1-5; D gene ambiguous. V lost 3 bases, J lost 3 bases, and 12 bases lay in between. CDR3 size: 15 residues. CDR1 is SGHTA, CDR2 FQGNSA, per germline. The CDR3 bases are TGTGCCAGCAGCTTTCAGGCGAGTTCCAATCAGCCCCAGCATTTT. It codes for CASSFQASSNQPQHF.

The rearrangement uses TRBV25-1 and TRBJ1-1, with D tentatively TRBD1 (5 bases). The CDR3 has 11 amino acids. Germline V gives CDR1 MGHDK, CDR2 SYGVNS. Trimming shortened V by 4 bases and J by 11 bases, and 11 bases separated the two germline ends. The CDR3 DNA sequence: TGTGCCAGCAGTGGGGGCCTTCGGGCTTTCTTT. It is translated as CASSGGLRAFF.

The chain has TRBV28 and TRBJ1-4; 7 bases are a match to TRBD1. Per the germline V gene, CDR1 is MDHEN and CDR2 is SYDVKM. V trimming: 6 bases; J trimming: 0 bases; junction bases outside the gene matches: 10. The CDR3 is 17 residues long. This chain's CDR3 is CASSRYGTVATNEKLFF. CDR3 nucleotide sequence: TGTGCCAGCAGCCGATACGGGACAGTTGCAACTAATGAAAAACTGTTTTTT.

CDR3 sequence reads: CASSQDRVPVGEQYF. Here the CDR3 DNA reads TGCGCCAGCAGCCAAGATCGTGTGCCTGTGGGGGAGCAGTACTTC. The chain has TRBV4-1 and TRBJ2-7, with D hard to call. V was pared by 0 bases and J by 7 bases, with 16 bases between. Per the germline V gene, CDR1 is MGHRA and CDR2 is YSYEKL. The CDR3 runs to 15 residues.

The rearrangement links TRBV15 to TRBJ1-2; the match to TRBD1 covers 7 bases. The J segment lost 5 bases and the V segment lost 2 bases, leaving 5 bases of the junction unmatched. Per the germline V gene, CDR1 is LNHNV and CDR2 is YYDKDF (reference sequence). This CDR3 is built from 14 residues. CDR3 nucleotide sequence: TGTGCCACCAGCAGAACCGGGACAGAGTATGGCTACACCTTC. Translating gives CATSRTGTEYGYTF.

The chain couples TRBV10-3 to TRBJ2-2; 7 positions match TRBD2. CDR3 length: 16 amino acids. Germline V gene data show CDR1 as ENHRY and CDR2 as SYGVKD. The trim removed 3 bases at V and 0 bases at J, leaving 4 bases unmatched. The CDR3 coding sequence is TGTGCCATCAGTGATTATGGGGGGGCGAACACCGGGGAGCTGTTTTTT. Its translation is CAISDYGGANTGELFF.

As concerns this clone: The sample holds other DNA sequences that translate to the same CDR3. This chain links TRBV6-6 with TRBJ2-7; TRBD2 agrees at 8 bases. There are 16 residues in the CDR3. CDR1 is MNHNY, CDR2 SVGAGI, per germline (reference sequence). V was clipped by 0 bases and J by 1 base; unmatched bases: 5. In nucleotides, the CDR3 is TGTGCCAGCAGTTACTCACTTGCGGGAGGATCCTACGAGCAGTACTTC. This encodes CASSYSLAGGSYEQYF.

The CDR3 nucleotides are TGCGCCAGCAGTCCAGGCATCTACGAGCAGTACTTC. This sequence encodes CASSPGIYEQYF. The gene calls are TRBV10-1 and TRBJ2-7; D gene uncertain. The CDR3 runs 12 residues. Trimming cost V 5 bases and J 3 bases, with 8 bases left between them. CDR1 is WNHNN and CDR2 is SYGVQD in the germline V gene (reference sequence).

CDR3 DNA: TGTGCCAGCAGCAGAGTATCGGGGCGAGGGGAGACCCAGTACTTC. It yields the protein CASSRVSGRGETQYF. J is TRBJ2-5 and V is TRBV5-5; D is perhaps TRBD1 or TRBD2 (5 bases each). CDR1 and CDR2 (germline): SGHKS, YYEKEE (reference sequence). V lost 4 bases, J lost 5 bases, and 18 bases lay in between. This CDR3 comprises 15 residues.

This sequence joins TRBV28 and TRBJ1-5; 9 nucleotides agree with TRBD1. In germline, CDR1 is MDHEN, CDR2 SYDVKM. J gave up 7 bases and V 6 bases, and 13 bases lay outside the gene matches. This CDR3 spans 16 amino acids. Here the CDR3 DNA reads TGTGCCAGCAGGATCGGACAGGGGACGCAACGCCAGCCCCAGCATTTT. This gives the protein CASRIGQGTQRQPQHF.

The table lists this clone with a few counts. Other DNA sequences in this sample translate to the same CDR3. The gene calls are TRBV20-1 and TRBJ1-2; D might be TRBD1 (5 bases). Trimming took off 2 bases at V and 5 bases at J, with 6 bases between the two ends. CDR3 length: 11 residues. Germline assignment: CDR1 DFQATT and CDR2 SNEGSKA (reference sequence). CDR3 in amino acids: CSARSGYGYTF. DNA for the CDR3: TGCAGTGCTAGATCAGGGTATGGCTACACCTTC.

The rearrangement uses TRBV10-3 and TRBJ2-1, with TRBD2 identical over 11 bases. Per germline, CDR1 ENHRY and CDR2 SYGVKD. The CDR3 totals 15 residues. The V and J ends lost 6 bases and 10 bases, in that order; junction bases with no gene match: 11. The CDR3 sequence: CAISDGSGGAGEQFF. The CDR3 nucleotides read TGTGCCATCAGCGACGGTAGCGGGGGGGCCGGGGAGCAGTTCTTC.

For the CDR3, the DNA is TGCGCCAGCACCCTGACTAGCGCAGAGAAAGAGACCCAGTACTTC. Translated: CASTLTSAEKETQYF. The chain couples TRBV10-1 to TRBJ2-5; TRBD2 matches 8 bases. CDR3 length equals 15 residues. Germline lookup yields CDR1 WNHNN and CDR2 SYGVQD (reference sequence). V gave up 7 bases and J gave up 3 bases; unmatched junction bases: 10.

This chain uses TRBV7-3 with TRBJ2-1, with a weak D call TRBD2 (7 bases). The CDR3 has 15 amino acids. V was shortened by 4 bases and J by 5 bases, with 15 bases between the two germline ends. The germline gives CDR1 SGHTA, CDR2 FQGTGA. CDR3 sequence reads: CASSSGGLSNNEQFF. The DNA for the CDR3 is TGTGCCAGCAGCTCGGGGGGCCTCTCAAACAATGAGCAGTTCTTC.

Of note for this clone: The junction differs from germline at one of its ends, possibly a read error. The chain links TRBV6-5 to TRBJ1-6, with a tentative D call TRBD1 (6 bases). Per germline, CDR1 MNHEY and CDR2 SVGAGI. This CDR3 contains 16 residues. The CDR3 loop reads CVSSYSGQSYNSPLHF. DNA of the CDR3: TGTGTCAGCAGTTACAGTGGACAGTCTTATAATTCACCCCTCCACTTT.

This clone appeared a single time. The rearrangement uses TRBV29-1 and TRBJ2-7; D call uncertain. Trimming took 7 bases from V and 0 from J, leaving 13 bases between them. This CDR3 region has 13 residues. CDR1 is SQVTM and CDR2 is ANQGSEA in the germline V gene. The CDR3 is CSASSRSSYEQYF. The CDR3 region has the DNA TGCAGCGCCTCCAGCAGGAGCTCCTACGAGCAGTACTTC.

With respect to this clone: The same CDR3 arises from other DNA sequences in this sample as well. J is TRBJ2-7 and V is TRBV6-5; 7 bases agree with TRBD1. Germline lookup yields CDR1 MNHEY and CDR2 SVGAGI. J gave up 7 bases and V 4 bases, and 4 bases lay outside the gene matches. The CDR3 runs to 12 residues. The CDR3 region has the DNA TGTGCCAGCAGTTCGACAGGGCGGGAGCAGTACTTC. Amino acid sequence: CASSSTGREQYF.

This CDR3 reads CASSPTGPTSTDTQYF. CDR3 in DNA: TGCGCCAGCAGCCCAACGGGACCGACCAGCACAGATACGCAGTATTTT. V and J are TRBV5-1 and TRBJ2-3; the D call may be TRBD1 or TRBD2 (5 bases each). The length of the CDR3 is 16 residues. Germline CDR1 reads SGHRS; CDR2 reads YFSETQ. Deletions cut 4 bases from V and 0 bases from J, with 15 bases between.

The chain has TRBV2 and TRBJ1-1; maybe TRBD1 (5 bases). This CDR3 is 13 amino acids long. With 8 bases removed from V and 4 bases from J, the gap between germline ends came to 14 bases. Germline CDR1 is SNHLY and CDR2 is FYNNEI. CDR3 loop: CASDPGGGTEAFF. DNA of the CDR3: TGTGCCAGCGACCCCGGCGGGGGCACTGAAGCTTTCTTT.

This clone was detected once. Other DNA sequences from this sample encode an identical CDR3 as well. This sequence joins TRBV7-2 and TRBJ2-5; TRBD2 might be the D (5 bases). V was cut by 2 bases and J by 5 bases, with 9 bases left in between. Germline CDR1 is SGHTA and CDR2 is FQGNSA. The CDR3 is 13 amino acids. DNA of the CDR3: TGTGCCAGCAGCTTATGGCTAGCCGAGACCCAGTACTTC. This gives the protein CASSLWLAETQYF. Supplemented by reference TRBV7-2 and TRBJ2-5, the full variable domain reads GAGVSQSPSNKVTEKGKDVELRCDPISGHTALYWYRQSLGQGLEFLIYFQGNSAPDKSGLPSDRFSAERTGGSVSTLTIQRTQQEDSAVYLCASSLWLAETQYFGPGTRLLVL.

To note about this clone: The sample contains more than one DNA sequence encoding this CDR3. The chain is built from TRBV9 and TRBJ2-3; TRBD2 might be the D (5 bases). CDR1 and CDR2 (germline): SGDLS, YYNGEE. This CDR3 is 15 amino acids long. With 0 bases removed from V and 0 bases from J, the gap between germline ends came to 8 bases. The CDR3 here is CASSVVGGSTDTQYF. CDR3 DNA sequence: TGTGCCAGCAGCGTAGTGGGCGGGAGCACAGATACGCAGTATTTT.